The sequence of this T cell receptor beta chain was determined in a study of shared clonotypes between healthy human individuals. The donors were adults (healthy and HIV-negative) with no recent acute infections or vaccinations. Around 30,000 T cell genomes (approximately 0.2 ug DNA) went into each sorted-subset replicate. Per the study methods: ImmunoSEQ only sent back junction sequences with no quality scores, so filtering was done differently. This table comes from immunoSEQ multiplex PCR, and its TCRdb copy is limited to in-frame clones, with some not included. V and J calls and clone size come straight from that table; D and trimming were deduced from the DNA. The sample gives about 1.5 million clones, roughly 95% of which show up once; about 1% is in the top ten. The clonotype was recovered from a man aged 25 to 45 in good health. Sequences were obtained from naive CD4+ T cells sorted from blood. Subset reported: CD45RA+ positively selected.

CDR3: CASSLVFTEAFF. The CDR3 DNA sequence: TGTGCCAGCAGCTTAGTGTTCACTGAAGCTTTCTTT. The genes are TRBV7-8 and TRBJ1-1, with unresolved D. The CDR3 runs to 12 residues. V was cut by 1 base and J by 4 bases, with 4 bases left in between. The germline CDR1 and CDR2 sequences are SGHVS and FQNEAQ. The full variable domain, its missing parts supplied by reference TRBV7-8 and TRBJ1-1, is GAGVSQSPRYKVAKRGQDVALRCDPISGHVSLFWYQQALGQGPEFLTYFQNEAQLDKSGLPSDRFFAERPEGSVSTLKIQRTQQEDSAVYLCASSLVFTEAFFGQGTRLTVV.